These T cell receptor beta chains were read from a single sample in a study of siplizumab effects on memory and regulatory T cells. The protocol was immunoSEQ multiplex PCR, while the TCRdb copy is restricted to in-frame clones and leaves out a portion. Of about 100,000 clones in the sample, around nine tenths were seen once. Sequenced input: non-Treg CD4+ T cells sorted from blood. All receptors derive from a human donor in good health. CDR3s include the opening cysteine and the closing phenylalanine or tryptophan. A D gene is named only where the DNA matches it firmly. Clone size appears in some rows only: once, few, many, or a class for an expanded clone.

CDR3nt: TGTGCCAGCAGCGACCGACTTTACCAACCGGAGGCCCCTACGCAGTATTTT; CDR3aa: CASSDRLYQPEAPTQYF; j_gene: TRBJ2-3; abundance: .; v_gene: TRBV5-8; d_gene: .; len: 17
CDR3nt: TGTGCCAGCACCCGCCTGTTGTCAGGCAGCGGGGAGCTGTTTTTT; CDR3aa: CASTRLLSGSGELFF; j_gene: TRBJ2-2; abundance: .; v_gene: TRBV6-5; d_gene: .; len: 15
CDR3nt: TGTGCCAGCTGTGGGGGTCGAGAGCAGTTCTTC; CDR3aa: CASCGGREQFF; j_gene: TRBJ2-1; abundance: .; v_gene: TRBV6-5; d_gene: .; len: 11
CDR3nt: TGCGCCAGCAGCTTTGATAGCGGGAGGGCCATGGAGACCCAGTACTTC; CDR3aa: CASSFDSGRAMETQYF; j_gene: TRBJ2-5; abundance: once; v_gene: TRBV5-1; d_gene: TRBD2; len: 16
CDR3nt: TGTGCCATCAGTGTAGGACGGGGGGGTAACACTGAAGCTTTCTTT; CDR3aa: CAISVGRGGNTEAFF; j_gene: TRBJ1-1; abundance: .; v_gene: TRBV10-3; d_gene: .; len: 15
CDR3nt: TGTGCCAGCAGCCAAGAGGGCGGGGGTGTAGGAAGCACTGAAGCTTTCTTT; CDR3aa: CASSQEGGGVGSTEAFF; j_gene: TRBJ1-1; abundance: .; v_gene: TRBV5-4; d_gene: .; len: 17
CDR3nt: TGTGCCAGTAGTATAGAATCGGCTTTCTCTGGGGCCAACGTCCTGACTTTC; CDR3aa: CASSIESAFSGANVLTF; j_gene: TRBJ2-6; abundance: .; v_gene: TRBV19; d_gene: .; len: 17
CDR3nt: TGTGCCAGCAGTCCCCCCCGGGGCCAGGCAAGCACAGATACGCAGTATTTT; CDR3aa: CASSPPRGQASTDTQYF; j_gene: TRBJ2-3; abundance: .; v_gene: TRBV27; d_gene: .; len: 17
CDR3nt: TGTGCCAGCAGCTTAAAAGGTAGCACAGATACGCAGTATTTT; CDR3aa: CASSLKGSTDTQYF; j_gene: TRBJ2-3; abundance: .; v_gene: TRBV7-3; d_gene: .; len: 14
CDR3nt: TGTGCCAGCAGCCAATCATACCAGACCTCCTATGAGCAGTTCTTC; CDR3aa: CASSQSYQTSYEQFF; j_gene: TRBJ2-1; abundance: .; v_gene: TRBV16; d_gene: .; len: 15
CDR3nt: TGTGCCAGCAGCGCCTGGACTAGCGGCACAGATACGCAGTATTTT; CDR3aa: CASSAWTSGTDTQYF; j_gene: TRBJ2-3; abundance: .; v_gene: TRBV7-2; d_gene: TRBD2; len: 15
CDR3nt: TGCGCCAGCAGCTTCTCCCAAGAGACCCAGTACTTC; CDR3aa: CASSFSQETQYF; j_gene: TRBJ2-5; abundance: .; v_gene: TRBV5-1; d_gene: .; len: 12
CDR3nt: TGCAGCGTTGAGGCCCTACAGAGGGCCTACACCTTC; CDR3aa: CSVEALQRAYTF; j_gene: TRBJ1-2; abundance: .; v_gene: TRBV29-1; d_gene: .; len: 12
CDR3nt: TGCGCCAGCAGCTTGGGGGCCAGCGGAAGCACAGATACGCAGTATTTT; CDR3aa: CASSLGASGSTDTQYF; j_gene: TRBJ2-3; abundance: .; v_gene: TRBV5-1; d_gene: .; len: 16
CDR3nt: TGTGCCAGCAGCGTAGCGGGCGGGAGCACAGATACGCAGTATTTT; CDR3aa: CASSVAGGSTDTQYF; j_gene: TRBJ2-3; abundance: .; v_gene: TRBV9; d_gene: .; len: 15
CDR3nt: TGTGCCAGCAGCCCACGACTAGCGGGACCATCAGGGGATACGCAGTATTTT; CDR3aa: CASSPRLAGPSGDTQYF; j_gene: TRBJ2-3; abundance: .; v_gene: TRBV14; d_gene: TRBD2; len: 17
CDR3nt: TGTGCCAGCAGCCGGGGACTAAACGCCTACAATGAGCAGTTCTTC; CDR3aa: CASSRGLNAYNEQFF; j_gene: TRBJ2-1; abundance: .; v_gene: TRBV7-8; d_gene: TRBD2; len: 15
CDR3nt: TGTGCCAGCAGCTTAGGACAGGGGAACACTGAAGCTTTCTTT; CDR3aa: CASSLGQGNTEAFF; j_gene: TRBJ1-1; abundance: .; v_gene: TRBV7-8; d_gene: TRBD1; len: 14
CDR3nt: TGCAGTGCTGGGGACCAAGAGACCCAGTACTTC; CDR3aa: CSAGDQETQYF; j_gene: TRBJ2-5; abundance: .; v_gene: TRBV20-1; d_gene: .; len: 11
CDR3nt: TGCGCCAGCAGCTTGGTGGGTAGCGGGAGAACCGGGGAGCTGTTTTTT; CDR3aa: CASSLVGSGRTGELFF; j_gene: TRBJ2-2; abundance: .; v_gene: TRBV5-1; d_gene: TRBD2; len: 16
CDR3nt: TGTGCCAGCACTCTAAATCCGGGGGATACGCAGTATTTT; CDR3aa: CASTLNPGDTQYF; j_gene: TRBJ2-3; abundance: .; v_gene: TRBV6-1; d_gene: .; len: 13
CDR3nt: TGCGCCAGCAGCCAGAGACGGATCACCTCTGGAAACACCATATATTTT; CDR3aa: CASSQRRITSGNTIYF; j_gene: TRBJ1-3; abundance: .; v_gene: TRBV4-1; d_gene: .; len: 16
CDR3nt: TGTGCCAGCGACAGGTACCCTGACACTGAAGCTTTCTTT; CDR3aa: CASDRYPDTEAFF; j_gene: TRBJ1-1; abundance: .; v_gene: TRBV30; d_gene: .; len: 13
CDR3nt: TGTGCCAGCTCACCATATAGTATTCTGGGGGCGCGCTCCGGGGAGCTGTTTTTT; CDR3aa: CASSPYSILGARSGELFF; j_gene: TRBJ2-2; abundance: .; v_gene: TRBV18; d_gene: .; len: 18
CDR3nt: TGTGCCAGCTCACCCGCCCAGGGGGTGAACACTGAAGCTTTCTTT; CDR3aa: CASSPAQGVNTEAFF; j_gene: TRBJ1-1; abundance: .; v_gene: TRBV18; d_gene: TRBD1; len: 15
CDR3nt: TGTGCTAGTGGTTCGAAGACCTCCACAGATACGCAGTATTTT; CDR3aa: CASGSKTSTDTQYF; j_gene: TRBJ2-3; abundance: .; v_gene: TRBV12-5; d_gene: .; len: 14
CDR3nt: TGTGCCAGCATGGACGGAATCAATCAGCCCCAGCATTTT; CDR3aa: CASMDGINQPQHF; j_gene: TRBJ1-5; abundance: .; v_gene: TRBV6-1; d_gene: .; len: 13
CDR3nt: TGTGCCAGCAGTTTATCCTGGGGCCCGCCGCAGGTGACCCAGTACTTC; CDR3aa: CASSLSWGPPQVTQYF; j_gene: TRBJ2-5; abundance: .; v_gene: TRBV27; d_gene: .; len: 16
CDR3nt: TGTGCCAGCAGCCGGACTCCGGGACTAGCGGGAGGCGAGCAGTACTTC; CDR3aa: CASSRTPGLAGGEQYF; j_gene: TRBJ2-7; abundance: .; v_gene: TRBV5-5; d_gene: TRBD2; len: 16
CDR3nt: TGTGCCAGCAGCTTAGTAGCGGGCGGGGAGACCCAGTACTTC; CDR3aa: CASSLVAGGETQYF; j_gene: TRBJ2-5; abundance: .; v_gene: TRBV7-9; d_gene: TRBD2; len: 14
CDR3nt: TGCGCCAGCAGCTTGGCCTCGGTGCGGCGGGAGGGTTACGAGCAGTACTTC; CDR3aa: CASSLASVRREGYEQYF; j_gene: TRBJ2-7; abundance: once; v_gene: TRBV5-1; d_gene: TRBD2; len: 17
CDR3nt: TGCAGCGTTGCCAAAATACAGAGGATCAGCCTAAATAACTATGGCTACACCTTC; CDR3aa: CSVAKIQRISLNNYGYTF; j_gene: TRBJ1-2; abundance: .; v_gene: TRBV29-1; d_gene: .; len: 18
CDR3nt: TGTGCCAGCAGCGTGACAGGACGGGAGACCCAGTACTTC; CDR3aa: CASSVTGRETQYF; j_gene: TRBJ2-5; abundance: once; v_gene: TRBV9; d_gene: .; len: 13
CDR3nt: TGTGCCAGCTCACCACTTGGTGGGGGGCAGGGAGACTCTGGAAACACCATATATTTT; CDR3aa: CASSPLGGGQGDSGNTIYF; j_gene: TRBJ1-3; abundance: .; v_gene: TRBV18; d_gene: .; len: 19
CDR3nt: TGTGCCAGCAGTTACTCGACTAGACATACCTACGAGCAGTACTTC; CDR3aa: CASSYSTRHTYEQYF; j_gene: TRBJ2-7; abundance: .; v_gene: TRBV6-5; d_gene: .; len: 15
CDR3nt: TGTGCCACCAGCAGAGAACAGTGGGTTGAAAAACTGTTTTTT; CDR3aa: CATSREQWVEKLFF; j_gene: TRBJ1-4; abundance: .; v_gene: TRBV15; d_gene: .; len: 14
CDR3nt: TGTGCCAGCAGCGTCAGCGGCACCCAAGAGACCCAGTACTTC; CDR3aa: CASSVSGTQETQYF; j_gene: TRBJ2-5; abundance: .; v_gene: TRBV5-8; d_gene: .; len: 14
CDR3nt: TGTGCCAGCAGCTTACGAGCGGGAGGGCCGCGGCAGTTCTTC; CDR3aa: CASSLRAGGPRQFF; j_gene: TRBJ2-1; abundance: .; v_gene: TRBV11-3; d_gene: TRBD2; len: 14
CDR3nt: TGTGCCGTCAGGACTAGCGGGACAGATACGCAGTATTTT; CDR3aa: CAVRTSGTDTQYF; j_gene: TRBJ2-3; abundance: .; v_gene: TRBV10-3; d_gene: TRBD2; len: 13
CDR3nt: TGTGTCAGAAGAAGAGCAGCGGGAGGAGGCAATGAGCAGTTCTTC; CDR3aa: CVRRRAAGGGNEQFF; j_gene: TRBJ2-1; abundance: .; v_gene: TRBV7-5; d_gene: .; len: 15
CDR3nt: TGCGCCAGCAGCTTGGTATCCGGGAACACCGGGGAGCTGTTTTTT; CDR3aa: CASSLVSGNTGELFF; j_gene: TRBJ2-2; abundance: .; v_gene: TRBV5-1; d_gene: .; len: 15
CDR3nt: TGTGCCAGCAGCTGGGGACTAGCGGGGAGAGGTGAGCAGTTCTTC; CDR3aa: CASSWGLAGRGEQFF; j_gene: TRBJ2-1; abundance: .; v_gene: TRBV11-2; d_gene: TRBD2; len: 15
CDR3nt: TGTGCCAGCAAAAAGGGGACTAGCGGCACAGATACGCAGTATTTT; CDR3aa: CASKKGTSGTDTQYF; j_gene: TRBJ2-3; abundance: .; v_gene: TRBV5-8; d_gene: TRBD2; len: 15
CDR3nt: TGTGCCAGCAGTGAAAAAATCTGGGTTCCCTATGGCTACACCTTC; CDR3aa: CASSEKIWVPYGYTF; j_gene: TRBJ1-2; abundance: .; v_gene: TRBV2; d_gene: .; len: 15
CDR3nt: TGTGCCAGCAGCAGTTACGGGGCGCGTGGCTACACCTTC; CDR3aa: CASSSYGARGYTF; j_gene: TRBJ1-2; abundance: .; v_gene: TRBV21-1; d_gene: .; len: 13
CDR3nt: TGTGCCAGTAGTTCCACGGCAACTAATGAAAAACTGTTTTTT; CDR3aa: CASSSTATNEKLFF; j_gene: TRBJ1-4; abundance: .; v_gene: TRBV19; d_gene: .; len: 14
CDR3nt: TGTGCCTGGAAGCCGAGGGCGGATCACGAGCAGTACTTC; CDR3aa: CAWKPRADHEQYF; j_gene: TRBJ2-7; abundance: .; v_gene: TRBV30; d_gene: .; len: 13
CDR3nt: TGTGCCAGCAGCGTATCAGGGGGTTCTTCCTATGGCTACACCTTC; CDR3aa: CASSVSGGSSYGYTF; j_gene: TRBJ1-2; abundance: few; v_gene: TRBV9; d_gene: TRBD1; len: 15
CDR3nt: TGTGCCAGCGGAACTCCGGGACTAGCGGGGGGGAATGAGCAGTTCTTC; CDR3aa: CASGTPGLAGGNEQFF; j_gene: TRBJ2-1; abundance: .; v_gene: TRBV28; d_gene: TRBD2; len: 16
CDR3nt: TGTGCCAGCAGCTTGGTAGGGTCCGGGGAGCTGTTTTTT; CDR3aa: CASSLVGSGELFF; j_gene: TRBJ2-2; abundance: .; v_gene: TRBV5-6; d_gene: .; len: 13
CDR3nt: TGTGCCAGCAGTTACCGGGCGTGGGAGCAGTACTTC; CDR3aa: CASSYRAWEQYF; j_gene: TRBJ2-7; abundance: .; v_gene: TRBV6-5; d_gene: .; len: 12
CDR3nt: TGTGCCAGCAGTTACAGGGACGGTGATGGCTACACCTTC; CDR3aa: CASSYRDGDGYTF; j_gene: TRBJ1-2; abundance: .; v_gene: TRBV6-6; d_gene: .; len: 13
CDR3nt: TGTGCCAGCAGCAAAGAGGAGAGCAGCTCTGGAAACACCATATATTTT; CDR3aa: CASSKEESSSGNTIYF; j_gene: TRBJ1-3; abundance: .; v_gene: TRBV21-1; d_gene: .; len: 16
CDR3nt: TGTGCCAGCAGCCAGGGACTAGGGGGACTCTACGAGCAGTACTTC; CDR3aa: CASSQGLGGLYEQYF; j_gene: TRBJ2-7; abundance: once; v_gene: TRBV5-4; d_gene: TRBD2; len: 15